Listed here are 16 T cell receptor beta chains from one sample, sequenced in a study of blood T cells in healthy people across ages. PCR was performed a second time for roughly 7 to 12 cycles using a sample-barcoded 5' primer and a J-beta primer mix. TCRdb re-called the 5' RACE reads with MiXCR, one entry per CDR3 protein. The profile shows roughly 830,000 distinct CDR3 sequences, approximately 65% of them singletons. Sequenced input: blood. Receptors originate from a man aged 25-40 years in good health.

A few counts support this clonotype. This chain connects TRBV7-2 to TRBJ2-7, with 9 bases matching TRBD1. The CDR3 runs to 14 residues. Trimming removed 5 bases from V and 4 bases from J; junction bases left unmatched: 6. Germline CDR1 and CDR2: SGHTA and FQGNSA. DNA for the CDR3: TGTGCCAGCAGCCCCTCGACAGGGGGTTACGAGCAGTACTTC. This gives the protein CASSPSTGGYEQYF.

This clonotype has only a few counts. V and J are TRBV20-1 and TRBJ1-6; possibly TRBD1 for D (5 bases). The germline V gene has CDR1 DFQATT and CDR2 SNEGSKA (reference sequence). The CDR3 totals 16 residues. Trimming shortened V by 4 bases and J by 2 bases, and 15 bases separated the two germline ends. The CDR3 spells CSATGAGGTYNSPLHF. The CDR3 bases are TGCAGTGCTACTGGGGCGGGGGGGACCTATAATTCACCCCTCCACTTT.

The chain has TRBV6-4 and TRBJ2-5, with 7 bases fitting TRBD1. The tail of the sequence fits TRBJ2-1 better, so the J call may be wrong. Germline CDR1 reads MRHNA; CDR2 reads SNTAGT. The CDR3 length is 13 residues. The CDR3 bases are TGTGCCAGTGCAGGGGGTCCCGAAGAGACCCAGTTCTTC. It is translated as CASAGGPEETQFF.

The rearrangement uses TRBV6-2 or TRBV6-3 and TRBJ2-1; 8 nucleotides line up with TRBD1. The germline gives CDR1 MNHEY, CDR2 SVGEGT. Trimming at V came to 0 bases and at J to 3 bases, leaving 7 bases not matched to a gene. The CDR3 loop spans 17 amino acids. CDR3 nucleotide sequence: TGTGCCAGCAGTTACTCCCCTCCAGGGGGCATCTACAATGAGCAGTTCTTC. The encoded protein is CASSYSPPGGIYNEQFF.

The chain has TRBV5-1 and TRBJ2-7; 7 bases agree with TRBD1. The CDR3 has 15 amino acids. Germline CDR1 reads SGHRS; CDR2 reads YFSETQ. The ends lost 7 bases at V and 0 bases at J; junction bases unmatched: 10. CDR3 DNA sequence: TGCGCCAGCGGCTATGCTGACAGGGACTCCTACGAGCAGTACTTC. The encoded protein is CASGYADRDSYEQYF.

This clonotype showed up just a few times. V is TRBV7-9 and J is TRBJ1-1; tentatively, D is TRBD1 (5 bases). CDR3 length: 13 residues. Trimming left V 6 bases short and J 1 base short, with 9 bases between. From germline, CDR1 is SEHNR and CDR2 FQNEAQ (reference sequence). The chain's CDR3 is CASSYGANTEAFF. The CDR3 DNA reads TGTGCCAGCAGTTACGGGGCGAACACTGAAGCTTTCTTT.

The CDR3 region has the DNA TGTGCCAGCAGCCAAGATACCGGGATTGGTAATGAAAAACTGTTTTTT. This translates into CASSQDTGIGNEKLFF. The chain employs TRBV14 and TRBJ1-4; no reliable D call. CDR3 length: 16 residues. V lost 0 bases to trimming and J lost 4 bases, with 12 bases between them. In germline, CDR1 is SGHDN, CDR2 FVKESK.

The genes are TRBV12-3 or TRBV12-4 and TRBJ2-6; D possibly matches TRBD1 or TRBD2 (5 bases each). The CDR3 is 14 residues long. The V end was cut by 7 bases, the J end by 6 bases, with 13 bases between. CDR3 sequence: CASTSGRAANVLTF. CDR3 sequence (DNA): TGTGCCAGCACCTCGGGACGTGCGGCCAACGTCCTGACTTTC.

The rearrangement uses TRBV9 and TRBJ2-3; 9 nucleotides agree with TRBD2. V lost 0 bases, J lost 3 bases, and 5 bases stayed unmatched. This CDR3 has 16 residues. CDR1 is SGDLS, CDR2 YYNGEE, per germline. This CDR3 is CASSVAFSGGTDTQYF. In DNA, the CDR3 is TGTGCCAGCAGCGTAGCGTTTAGCGGGGGAACAGATACGCAGTATTTT.

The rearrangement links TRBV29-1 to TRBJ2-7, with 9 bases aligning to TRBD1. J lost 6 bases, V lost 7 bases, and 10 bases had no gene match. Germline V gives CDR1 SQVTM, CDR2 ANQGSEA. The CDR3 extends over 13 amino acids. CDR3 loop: CSADGTGSREQYF. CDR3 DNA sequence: TGCAGCGCTGACGGGACAGGGTCGCGCGAGCAGTACTTC.

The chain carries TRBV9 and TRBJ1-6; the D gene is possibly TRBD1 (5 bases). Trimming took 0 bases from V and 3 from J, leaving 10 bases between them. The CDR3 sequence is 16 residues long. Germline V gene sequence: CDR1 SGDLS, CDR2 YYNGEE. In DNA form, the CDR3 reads TGTGCCAGCAGCGTAGCAGGGTTGGACTATAATTCACCCCTCCACTTT. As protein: CASSVAGLDYNSPLHF.

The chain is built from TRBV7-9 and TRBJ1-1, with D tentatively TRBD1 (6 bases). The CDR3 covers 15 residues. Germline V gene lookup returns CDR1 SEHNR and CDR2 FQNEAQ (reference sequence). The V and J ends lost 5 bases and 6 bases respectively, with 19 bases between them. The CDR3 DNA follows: TGTGCCAGCAGCCCCCCGAGGGGGGCGGGAGCTGAAGCTTTCTTT. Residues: CASSPPRGAGAEAFF.

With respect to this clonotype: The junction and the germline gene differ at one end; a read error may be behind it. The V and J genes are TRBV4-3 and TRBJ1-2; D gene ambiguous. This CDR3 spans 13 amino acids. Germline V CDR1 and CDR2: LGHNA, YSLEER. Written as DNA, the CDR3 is TGCGCCAGCAGCCAAGACTTTCACTATAGCTACACCTTC. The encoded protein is CASSQDFHYSYTF.

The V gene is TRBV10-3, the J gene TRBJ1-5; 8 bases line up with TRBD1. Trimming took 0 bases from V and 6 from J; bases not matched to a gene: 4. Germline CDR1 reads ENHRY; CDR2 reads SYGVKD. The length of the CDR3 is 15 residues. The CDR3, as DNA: TGTGCCATCAGTGAGTCGGACAGGGCAGGTCAGCCCCAGCATTTT. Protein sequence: CAISESDRAGQPQHF.

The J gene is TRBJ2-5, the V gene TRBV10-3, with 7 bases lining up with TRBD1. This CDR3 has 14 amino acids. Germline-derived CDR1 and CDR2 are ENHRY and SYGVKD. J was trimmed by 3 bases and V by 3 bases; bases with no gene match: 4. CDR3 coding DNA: TGTGCCATCAGTGAAATGACAGGGAAAGAGACCCAGTACTTC. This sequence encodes CAISEMTGKETQYF.

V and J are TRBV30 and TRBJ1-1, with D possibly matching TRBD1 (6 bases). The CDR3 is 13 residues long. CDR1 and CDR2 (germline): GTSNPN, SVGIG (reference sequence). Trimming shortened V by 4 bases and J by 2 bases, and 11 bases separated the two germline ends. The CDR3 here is CAWNREQNTEAFF. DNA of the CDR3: TGTGCCTGGAACAGGGAACAAAACACTGAAGCTTTCTTT.